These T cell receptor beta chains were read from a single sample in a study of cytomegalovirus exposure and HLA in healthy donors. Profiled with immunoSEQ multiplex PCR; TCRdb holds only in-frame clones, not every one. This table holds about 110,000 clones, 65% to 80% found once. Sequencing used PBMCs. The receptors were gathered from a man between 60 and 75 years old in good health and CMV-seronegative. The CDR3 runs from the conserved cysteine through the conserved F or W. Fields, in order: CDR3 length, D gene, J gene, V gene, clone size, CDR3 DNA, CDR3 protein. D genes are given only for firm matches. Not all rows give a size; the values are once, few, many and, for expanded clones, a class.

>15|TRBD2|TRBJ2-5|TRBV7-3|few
TGTGCCAGCAGCTTGGGCGGGGGGGCCGGAGAGACCCAGTACTTC
CASSLGGGAGETQYF
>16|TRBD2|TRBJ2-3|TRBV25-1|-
TGTGCCAGCAGTGGGTTACTAGCGGGGTCGACAGATACGCAGTATTTT
CASSGLLAGSTDTQYF
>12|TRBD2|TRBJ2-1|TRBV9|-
TGTGCCAGCAGATCGGGAGGGAACGAGCAGTTCTTC
CASRSGGNEQFF
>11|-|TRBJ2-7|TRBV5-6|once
TGTGCCAGCAGCTCCTACTACGAGCAGTACTTC
CASSSYYEQYF
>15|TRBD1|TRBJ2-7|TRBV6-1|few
TGTGCCAGCAGTGAAGTCGTCAGGGGGTCGGACGAGCAGTACTTC
CASSEVVRGSDEQYF
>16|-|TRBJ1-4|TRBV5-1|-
TGCGCCAGCAGCCCGTTCGAAGGGGCAACTAATGAAAAACTGTTTTTT
CASSPFEGATNEKLFF
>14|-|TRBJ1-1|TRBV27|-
TGTGCCAGCAGTTTACTCGAGGGGGACACTGAAGCTTTCTTT
CASSLLEGDTEAFF
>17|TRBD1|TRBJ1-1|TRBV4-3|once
TGCGCCAGCAGCCGAATGATCGCCGGGACAGTGAACACTGAAGCTTTCTTT
CASSRMIAGTVNTEAFF
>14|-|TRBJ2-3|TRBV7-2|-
TGTGCCAGCAGACGAACGACAAGCACAGATACGCAGTATTTT
CASRRTTSTDTQYF
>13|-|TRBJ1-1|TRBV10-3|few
TGTGCCACCTCAAAACAGGGGAACACTGAAGCTTTCTTT
CATSKQGNTEAFF
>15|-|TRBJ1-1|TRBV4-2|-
TGTGCCAGCAGCACCCCTGGGGCAGGGAACACTGAAGCTTTCTTT
CASSTPGAGNTEAFF
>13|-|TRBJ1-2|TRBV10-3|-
TGTGCCATCAGTGGGTCAGCTCTTAATGGCTACACCTTC
CAISGSALNGYTF
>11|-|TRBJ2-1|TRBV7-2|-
TGTGCCAGCAGGAGAGACAATGAGCAGTTCTTC
CASRRDNEQFF
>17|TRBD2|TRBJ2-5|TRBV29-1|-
TGCAGCGTTGATCTAGCGGGGACCGGACGATCAATAGAGACCCAGTACTTC
CSVDLAGTGRSIETQYF
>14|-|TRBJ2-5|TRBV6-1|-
TGTGCCAGCAGTAGTAGCAGGGGCCAAGAGACCCAGTACTTC
CASSSSRGQETQYF
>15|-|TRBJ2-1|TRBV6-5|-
TGTGCCAGCAGCCTGGCTAGTCAAGCCTACAATGAGCAGTTCTTC
CASSLASQAYNEQFF
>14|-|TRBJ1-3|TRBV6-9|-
TGTGCCAGCCCCAAGGTGGAGGGAGGAAACACCATATATTTT
CASPKVEGGNTIYF
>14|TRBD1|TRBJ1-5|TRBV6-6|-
TGTGCCAGCACTCCAAGACAGGGTGATCAGCCCCAGCATTTT
CASTPRQGDQPQHF
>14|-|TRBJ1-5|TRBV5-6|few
TGTGCCAGCAGCGGCGGGACTTTCAATCAGCCCCAGCATTTT
CASSGGTFNQPQHF
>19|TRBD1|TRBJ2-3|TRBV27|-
TGTGCCAGCAGTCGCCGCCCGACAGGGGGCAGAGGTGTCAGGGATACGCAGTATTTT
CASSRRPTGGRGVRDTQYF